Sequencing of this T cell receptor beta chain was carried out in a study of human T cells and chemical hapten exposure. Study results and limitations: No alteration of TCRs above 1 in 1000 frequency was seen with DPC sensitization.

Time point denoted: patch test 1, 2 weeks after DPC sensitization. The treatment here: therapeutic diphenylcyclopropenone sensitization with weekly scalp DPC. Ten or more counts support this clonotype. The antigen remains undetermined. The CDR3 contains 15 residues. The germline V gene has CDR1 MNHEY and CDR2 SVGAGI. The V end lost 2 bases, the J end lost 1 base, and 6 bases lay between the germline ends. The library put unique molecular identifiers onto individual cDNA molecules. MiXCR was run by TCRdb on the RACE reads, yielding one entry per CDR3 protein. The profile shows about 340,000 distinct CDR3 sequences, around 6.9% of them singletons.

The material was whole blood, obtained in connection with sensitization to the hapten diphenylcyclopropenone (DPC). The source of this sequence is a woman aged 18-35 years with alopecia areata. Some clones in this sample may be carry-over from other donors' samples. The J gene is TRBJ2-6, the V gene TRBV6-5; a weak D match, TRBD2 (6 bases). CDR3 nucleotides: TGTGCCAGCAGTTACCGGGAGTCTGGGGCCAACGTCCTGACTTTC. This codes for CASSYRESGANVLTF.